The next 15 T cell receptor beta chains were all read from a single sample in a study of blood T cells in healthy people across ages. Combining a sample-barcoded 5' primer with a J-beta primer mix, a second PCR ran for roughly 7 to 12 cycles. MiXCR was run by TCRdb on the 5' RACE reads, yielding one entry per CDR3 protein. The repertoire includes about 810,000 distinct CDR3 sequences, approximately 35% of them detected once, and 10% to 15% sits in the top ten. Sample: blood. The origin of the receptors is a man between 18 and 35 years old in good health.

J is TRBJ2-5 and V is TRBV16; D is unresolved. Germline V gives CDR1 KGHSY, CDR2 FQNENV. The CDR3 is 13 residues long. The ends were cut back, 0 bases at V and 14 bases at J, with 16 bases in the middle. CDR3 in DNA: TGTGCCAGCAGCCAATCGAGAGACAATGAGCAATACTTC. It translates to CASSQSRDNEQYF.

In this sample, this clonotype turned up many times. The chain recombines TRBV20-1 with TRBJ2-5, with a weak D call TRBD2 (5 bases). Germline loops: CDR1 DFQATT, CDR2 SNEGSKA (reference sequence). Trimming stripped 0 bases from V and 2 bases from J, with 10 bases between. The CDR3 runs 14 residues. The CDR3 DNA reads as TGCAGTGCTAGAGATCTAGGGAGACAAGAGACCCAGTACTTC. Protein product: CSARDLGRQETQYF.

The chain links TRBV4-2 to TRBJ1-3; D may be TRBD1 (6 bases). The CDR3 extends over 17 amino acids. V dropped 0 bases and J dropped 3 bases, with 15 bases sitting between them. Per germline, CDR1 LGHNA and CDR2 YNFKEQ. DNA of the CDR3: TGTGCCAGCAGCCAAGATCGGCAGGGGTTAGGTGGAAACACCATATATTTT. This encodes CASSQDRQGLGGNTIYF.

The table lists this clonotype with a few counts. The V call is TRBV5-6, the J call TRBJ1-2, with D perhaps matching TRBD1 (5 bases). The CDR3 totals 15 residues. Trimming shortened V by 4 bases and J by 4 bases, and 17 bases separated the two germline ends. Germline V gene sequence: CDR1 SGHDT, CDR2 YYEEEE. The CDR3 spells CASSVRDSYPYGYTF. The CDR3 nucleotides are TGTGCCAGCAGCGTCCGGGACTCGTACCCCTATGGCTACACCTTC.

The rearrangement uses TRBV14 and TRBJ2-5, with TRBD1 as a possible D gene (5 bases). V lost 4 bases, J lost 11 bases, and 23 bases lay in between. Germline CDR1 and CDR2: SGHDN and FVKESK. The CDR3 sequence is 15 residues long. The chain's CDR3 is CASSLFPDLDNEQYF. DNA for the CDR3: TGTGCCAGCAGCCTGTTCCCAGACCTGGACAATGAGCAGTACTTC.

V and J are TRBV5-1 and TRBJ1-1; D gene ambiguous. The CDR3 consists of 15 residues. V was trimmed by 4 bases and J by 0 bases, leaving 13 bases between them. Germline CDR1 reads SGHRS; CDR2 reads YFSETQ. The CDR3 nucleotides read TGCGCCAGCAGCCCGGACCCCCCCATGAACACTGAAGCTTTCTTT. Protein: CASSPDPPMNTEAFF.

The rearrangement uses TRBV4-1 and TRBJ1-2; D is perhaps TRBD1 (6 bases). The V gene lost 1 base and the J gene lost 8 bases, with 17 bases spanning the gap. Germline V gives CDR1 MGHRA, CDR2 YSYEKL. This CDR3 region has 15 residues. CDR3 protein: CASSQVTGSPLGYTF. In nucleotides, the CDR3 is TGCGCCAGCAGCCAAGTAACAGGGAGTCCTTTGGGCTACACCTTC.

The rearrangement joins TRBV7-2 to TRBJ2-2; either TRBD1 or TRBD2 may fit D (5 bases each). CDR1 and CDR2 (germline): SGHTA, FQGNSA. The CDR3 covers 14 residues. Trimming stripped 6 bases from V and 7 bases from J, with 15 bases between. The CDR3 DNA reads as TGTGCCAGCAGACTAGACAGTCAAAGCGGGGAGCTGTTTTTT. Translated: CASRLDSQSGELFF.

Here the CDR3 reads CATLGQGDVNEQYF. CDR3 in DNA: TGTGCCACCCTAGGACAGGGGGATGTAAATGAGCAGTACTTC. The chain couples TRBV10-3 to TRBJ2-5, with 10 nucleotides matching TRBD1. V lost 10 bases, J lost 11 bases, and 16 bases stayed unmatched. The germline V gene has CDR1 ENHRY and CDR2 SYGVKD. This CDR3 has 14 amino acids.

This clonotype was observed many times. V gene TRBV9 combines with J gene TRBJ1-2; D might be TRBD1 (5 bases). CDR3 length equals 15 residues. Between the trimmed V and J ends, which lost 2 bases and 6 bases, there was a span of 17 bases. CDR1 is SGDLS and CDR2 is YYNGEE in the germline V gene. CDR3 amino acids: CASSVPPEPGNGYTF. CDR3 DNA: TGTGCCAGCAGCGTCCCCCCAGAACCAGGGAATGGCTACACCTTC.

As concerns this clonotype: An end of the junction differs from the germline gene, which may be a read error. The chain has TRBV3-1 and TRBJ1-2; D is unclear. The CDR3 sequence is 12 residues long. In germline, CDR1 is LGHDT, CDR2 YNNKEL (reference sequence). DNA of the CDR3: TGTGTCAGCAGCCAAGCCGAGAATGGCTACACCTTC. Translation: CVSSQAENGYTF.

Regarding this clonotype: A single base separates this from a much larger clone, so it may be a read error. V and J are TRBV10-3 and TRBJ2-1; TRBD1 aligns across 10 bases. The germline V gene has CDR1 ENHRY and CDR2 SYGVKD. The CDR3 has 15 amino acids. The ends lost 6 bases at V and 10 bases at J; junction bases unmatched: 12. The CDR3 spells CAISSGGQGTHEQFF. The DNA of the CDR3 is TGTGCCATCAGCTCAGGGGGACAGGGGACCCACGAGCAGTTCTTC.

This clonotype was found a few times. The chain links TRBV30 to TRBJ2-1; D is undetermined. Germline V lookup: CDR1 GTSNPN, CDR2 SVGIG (reference sequence). The V gene lost 0 bases and the J gene lost 9 bases, with 6 bases spanning the gap. The CDR3 is made up of 11 amino acids. CDR3 in amino acids: CAWSVFSEQFF. CDR3 DNA: TGTGCCTGGAGTGTTTTTAGTGAGCAGTTCTTC.

This clonotype was recorded a few times. CDR3 coding DNA: TGTGCCAGCAGCCAAGATCTTGGCGCGGACACCGGGGAGCTGTTTTTT. Its translation is CASSQDLGADTGELFF. The chain has TRBV4-2 and TRBJ2-2, with unresolved D. In germline, CDR1 is LGHNA, CDR2 YNFKEQ. The CDR3 has 16 amino acids. The V and J ends lost 0 bases and 3 bases respectively, with 11 bases between them.

Worth noting for this clonotype: Its ends do not fully match the called genes, so a read error is possible. This chain connects TRBV6-1 to TRBJ2-4; possible D gene TRBD1, 5 bases. CDR3 length equals 16 residues. Per the germline V gene, CDR1 is MNHNS and CDR2 is SASEGT. The CDR3 DNA is TGTGCCGGCAGTGTCCAGCAGGGTGGAGCCAAAAACATTCAGTACTTC. The encoded protein is CAGSVQQGGAKNIQYF.